These T cell receptor beta chains were read from a single sample in a study of blood T cells in healthy people across ages. One entry per CDR3 protein results from TCRdb running MiXCR on the 5' RACE reads. Among about 830,000 distinct CDR3 sequences listed, around 68% were seen once. Specimen: blood. The receptors were sampled from a man aged 25-45 years in good health. Each CDR3 is given with its conserved first and last residue. D genes are given only for firm matches. Clone size is stated in some rows and not others, as once, few, many or a class when expanded.

size | D | J | V | CDR3 | DNA
. | . | TRBJ2-1 | TRBV7-2 | CASRDFSTHNEQFF | TGTGCCAGCAGAGACTTCTCGACCCACAATGAGCAGTTCTTC
. | . | TRBJ1-2 | TRBV9 | CASSGGVGGYGYTF | TGTGCCAGCAGCGGCGGTGTAGGGGGTTATGGCTACACCTTC
once | . | TRBJ2-3 | TRBV18 | CASSPSDTTDTQYF | TGTGCCAGCTCACCATCGGACACCACAGATACGCAGTATTTT
. | . | TRBJ2-5 | TRBV29-1 | CSVERTAETQYF | TGCAGCGTTGAAAGGACAGCAGAGACCCAGTACTTC
. | . | TRBJ2-1 | TRBV20-1 | CSAARDFYNEQFF | TGCAGTGCTGCCCGGGACTTCTACAATGAGCAGTTCTTC
few | . | TRBJ2-5 | TRBV20-1 | CSASSQETQYF | TGCAGTGCTAGCAGCCAAGAGACCCAGTACTTC
. | . | TRBJ2-5 | TRBV29-1 | CSVEAGYF | TGCAGCGTTGAAGCCGGGTACTTC
. | . | TRBJ1-5 | TRBV6-1 | CASSWGRLGPQHF | TGTGCCAGCAGTTGGGGTAGGTTGGGGCCCCAGCATTTT
. | TRBD2 | TRBJ2-3 | TRBV12-3/TRBV12-4 | CASTSASGGRSTDTQYF | TGTGCCAGCACCTCGGCTAGCGGGGGCCGCAGCACAGATACGCAGTATTTT
. | . | TRBJ2-3 | TRBV7-8 | CASNKDRPLTDTQYF | TGTGCCAGCAACAAAGACAGACCCCTCACAGATACGCAGTATTTT
. | . | TRBJ2-6 | TRBV4-1 | CASSVRGSDYSGANVLTF | TGCGCCAGCAGCGTGAGGGGCTCCGACTACTCTGGGGCCAACGTCCTGACTTTC
. | . | TRBJ1-4 | TRBV29-1 | CSVGQGSAEKLFF | TGCAGCGTTGGTCAGGGGAGTGCGGAAAAACTGTTTTTT
. | . | TRBJ1-1 | TRBV25-1 | CASSESDRSNTEAFF | TGTGCCAGCAGTGAGTCGGACAGATCCAACACTGAAGCTTTCTTT
few | TRBD2 | TRBJ2-3 | TRBV29-1 | CSVLSGGASDTQYF | TGCAGCGTTCTTAGCGGGGGGGCCTCAGATACGCAGTATTTT
. | . | TRBJ1-2 | TRBV4-3 | CASSQGRQDYGYTF | TGCGCCAGCAGCCAAGGTCGGCAGGACTATGGCTACACCTTC